The clone carrying this TCR beta chain has only a few counts. TCRdb keeps only in-frame clones here, not all; method: immunoSEQ multiplex PCR. The table records millions of clones, 95% of them present only once. This entry comes from a study of shared clonotypes between healthy human individuals. The CDR3 extends over 12 amino acids. Trimming cost V 5 bases and J 3 bases, with 8 bases left between them. Per germline, CDR1 MNHEY and CDR2 SVGAGI. The sequence was obtained from a man aged 18 to 35 in good health. Sequencing input: naive CD4+ T cells sorted from blood. Subset indicated: CD45RA+ positively selected. The chain has TRBV6-5 and TRBJ2-7; the D is unclear. The CDR3 here is CASSVTFYEQYF. In DNA, the CDR3 is TGTGCCAGCAGTGTCACATTCTACGAGCAGTACTTC.